These T cell receptor beta chains were read from a single sample in a study of tumor-infiltrating lymphocytes in primary liver carcinoma. TCRdb passed the multiplex PCR reads through MiXCR, listing each CDR3 protein once. The repertoire holds 300,000 to 350,000 distinct CDR3 sequences, with less than 65% as singletons. Material for sequencing was peripheral blood. Receptors were obtained from a man between 35 and 55 years old with primary liver carcinoma and hepatitis B virus infection. The CDR3 runs from the conserved cysteine through the conserved F or W.

14,TRBV11-2,TRBJ2-3,CASSPNRLGDTQYF
15,TRBV11-2,TRBJ2-7,CASSFLGTGSYGQYF
15,TRBV10-3,TRBJ1-5,CASRGTCDNQGPQHF
14,TRBV20-1,TRBJ2-2,CSAGGTSGSGELFF
18,TRBV6-2/TRBV6-3,TRBJ2-3,CASCYRVTGGVSTDTQYF
15,TRBV11-1,TRBJ2-1,CASSPWTSLADEQFF
17,TRBV6-5,TRBJ2-1,CASSRPACGSILHEQFF
14,TRBV11-2,TRBJ2-1,CASELAGVGDEQFF
14,TRBV6-6,TRBJ2-7,CASSYLAGPYEQYF
15,TRBV6-6,TRBJ1-1,CASSYETGANTEAFF
13,TRBV6-2/TRBV6-3,TRBJ2-4,CISRETGKNIQYF
18,TRBV11-2,TRBJ2-4,CASSPKHAYGTGRNIQYF
14,TRBV6-5,TRBJ2-7,CAIGYTGATGEQYF